These 23 T cell receptor beta chains came from one sample sequenced in a study of T cell responses to AZD1222 COVID-19 vaccine. The method was immunoSEQ multiplex PCR; TCRdb's version includes in-frame clones alone and lacks a portion of them. Seen here are fewer than 100,000 clones, around 83% observed once, and the top ten hold around an eighth. The specimen was peripheral blood, collected on day 0 of AZD1222 vaccination. The source is an adult in good health.

The V gene is TRBV28, the J gene TRBJ1-5; D is perhaps TRBD1 (6 bases). Per germline, CDR1 MDHEN and CDR2 SYDVKM. The ends were cut back, 6 bases at V and 10 bases at J, with 19 bases in the middle. The CDR3 spans 14 residues. The CDR3 DNA reads TGTGCCAGCAGAGGAACAGGCTTGGGGGGCCCCCAGCATTTT. Translating gives CASRGTGLGGPQHF.

The chain recombines TRBV23-1 with TRBJ2-5, with D possibly TRBD1 on 6 matching bases. TRBV23-1 is filed as an ORF, its function uncertain. The CDR3 sequence is 15 residues long. Trimming shortened V by 7 bases and J by 3 bases, and 18 bases separated the two germline ends. In DNA form, the CDR3 reads TGCGCCAGCAAGGCGGTACAGGGAAATGAAGAGACCCAGTACTTC. Its translation: CASKAVQGNEETQYF.

The V call is TRBV7-2, the J call TRBJ1-4, with TRBD1 identical over 7 bases. The CDR3 length is 14 residues. V lost 5 bases and J lost 3; bases outside the gene matches: 3. Germline loops: CDR1 SGHTA, CDR2 FQGNSA. The CDR3 spells CASSQGQSNEKLFF. The CDR3 DNA follows: TGTGCCAGCAGCCAGGGACAGTCTAATGAAAAACTGTTTTTT.

The chain employs TRBV2 and TRBJ1-6; D call uncertain. The CDR3 is 15 residues long. Germline-derived CDR1 and CDR2 are SNHLY and FYNNEI. V was trimmed by 7 bases and J by 6 bases, leaving 16 bases between them. The CDR3 loop reads CASMGDIGSNSPLHF. CDR3 DNA: TGTGCCAGCATGGGTGACATAGGGAGTAATTCACCCCTCCACTTT.

The chain has TRBV18 and TRBJ1-2; TRBD1 agrees at 12 bases. Germline loops: CDR1 KGHSH, CDR2 LQKENI. J lost 4 bases, V lost 3 bases, and 9 bases had no gene match. The CDR3 is 17 amino acids. CDR3 bases: TGTGCCAGCTCACCGACGGCGGGACAGGGGGCGACCTATGGCTACACCTTC. Residues: CASSPTAGQGATYGYTF. Drawing the rest from reference TRBV18 and TRBJ1-2, the complete variable domain is NAGVMQNPRHLVRRRGQEARLRCSPMKGHSHVYWYRQLPEEGLKFMVYLQKENIIDESGMPKERFSAEFPKEGPSILRIQQVVRGDSAAYFCASSPTAGQGATYGYTFGSGTRLTVV.

The V gene is TRBV7-2, the J gene TRBJ2-1; 10 nucleotides line up with TRBD2. After removal of 1 base from V and 6 bases from J, the junction contained 3 bases not matched to a gene. Germline V lookup: CDR1 SGHTA, CDR2 FQGNSA. The CDR3 totals 15 residues. The CDR3: CASSLEAGGRNEQFF. The CDR3 region has the DNA TGTGCCAGCAGCTTAGAAGCGGGGGGGCGCAATGAGCAGTTCTTC.

The gene calls are TRBV5-6 and TRBJ1-6; a possible D gene is TRBD1 (5 bases). Trimming took off 2 bases at V and 6 bases at J, with 15 bases between the two ends. Germline assignment: CDR1 SGHDT and CDR2 YYEEEE. The CDR3 sequence is 16 residues long. DNA of the CDR3: TGTGCCAGCAGCTTACGAGCGGGGCCCGCTAATTCACCCCTCCACTTT. It specifies CASSLRAGPANSPLHF.

This clone was seen just once. The V and J genes are TRBV29-1 and TRBJ2-3; no reliable D call. The CDR3 length is 14 residues. Germline V gene sequence: CDR1 SQVTM, CDR2 ANQGSEA. V lost 4 bases and J 4 bases, leaving 15 bases between the germline ends. In DNA, the CDR3 is TGCAGCGTTGCCCCTCAACCTATCCCAGATACGCAGTATTTT. Its protein is CSVAPQPIPDTQYF.

The chain uses TRBV6-5 and TRBJ2-1; 10 bases fit TRBD2. This CDR3 is 15 amino acids long. The V gene's germline CDR1 is MNHEY and CDR2 SVGAGI. V dropped 1 base and J dropped 9; count of bases not matched to a gene: 6. This CDR3 reads CASSYLSGGASEQFF. CDR3 in DNA: TGTGCCAGCAGTTACTTAAGCGGGGGGGCCAGTGAGCAGTTCTTC.

The DNA for the CDR3 is TGTGCCACCCTGATCTCGGGCAGGGGATCCTCTAGCAATCAGCCCCAGCATTTT. This gives the protein CATLISGRGSSSNQPQHF. The J gene is TRBJ1-5, the V gene TRBV6-4; D possibly corresponds to TRBD1 (6 bases). The CDR3 has 18 residues. Trimming pared 10 bases from V and 0 bases from J, leaving 25 bases between. Germline CDR1 is MRHNA and CDR2 is SNTAGT.

The chain has TRBV7-8 and TRBJ2-5, with D tentatively TRBD1 (6 bases). Germline lookup yields CDR1 SGHVS and CDR2 FQNEAQ. V was shortened by 2 bases and J by 4 bases, with 23 bases between the two germline ends. The CDR3 totals 18 residues. The CDR3 region is CASSLQHPVAGAGETQYF. The CDR3 nucleotides are TGTGCCAGCAGCTTACAACATCCGGTGGCAGGGGCAGGAGAGACCCAGTACTTC. Full variable domain (missing parts from reference TRBV7-8 and TRBJ2-5): GAGVSQSPRYKVAKRGQDVALRCDPISGHVSLFWYQQALGQGPEFLTYFQNEAQLDKSGLPSDRFFAERPEGSVSTLKIQRTQQEDSAVYLCASSLQHPVAGAGETQYFGPGTRLLVL.

The rearrangement joins TRBV7-3 to TRBJ2-2; 9 bases are a match to TRBD2. Germline-derived CDR1 and CDR2 are SGHTA and FQGTGA. Trimming cost V 3 bases and J 0 bases; bases outside gene matches: 2. The CDR3 is 16 amino acids. This CDR3 reads CASSFSGGPNTGELFF. CDR3 nucleotides: TGTGCCAGCAGCTTTAGCGGGGGCCCGAACACCGGGGAGCTGTTTTTT.

The chain uses TRBV4-2 and TRBJ1-1; D not resolved. Germline CDR1 is LGHNA and CDR2 is YNFKEQ. The CDR3 runs 15 residues. The V and J ends lost 1 base and 5 bases respectively, with 14 bases between them. DNA of the CDR3: TGTGCCAGCAGCCAAGTGGGTCATACACGGACTGAAGCTTTCTTT. Amino acids: CASSQVGHTRTEAFF.

The gene calls are TRBV5-1 and TRBJ1-4, with 8 bases fitting TRBD1. This CDR3 has 15 amino acids. The ends lost 3 bases at V and 8 bases at J; junction bases unmatched: 9. The V gene's germline CDR1 is SGHRS and CDR2 YFSETQ. The CDR3 here is CASSSADRVREKLFF. The CDR3 bases are TGCGCCAGCAGCTCGGCGGACAGGGTCAGGGAAAAACTGTTTTTT.

J is TRBJ1-3 and V is TRBV19, with 8 nucleotides matching TRBD1. The V gene end was trimmed by 5 bases and the J gene end by 4 bases; junction bases not matched to a gene: 7. The CDR3 consists of 15 residues. From germline, CDR1 is LNHDA and CDR2 SQIVND (reference sequence). CDR3 nucleotide sequence: TGTGCCAGTAGTGTCCAGGGGGCGAGAGGAAACACCATATATTTT. Translated: CASSVQGARGNTIYF. The complete variable domain, with remaining parts taken from reference TRBV19 and TRBJ1-3, reads DGGITQSPKYLFRKEGQNVTLSCEQNLNHDAMYWYRQDPGQGLRLIYYSQIVNDFQKGDIAEGYSVSREKKESFPLTVTSAQKNPTAFYLCASSVQGARGNTIYFGEGSWLTVV.

The chain couples TRBV5-1 to TRBJ1-2; 7 bases align to TRBD1. V lost 1 base and J lost 2; bases outside the gene matches: 2. The CDR3 has 14 amino acids. CDR1 is SGHRS and CDR2 is YFSETQ in the germline V gene. CDR3 residues: CASSLTRGNYGYTF. The CDR3 bases are TGCGCCAGCAGCTTGACCAGGGGGAACTATGGCTACACCTTC.

The rearrangement uses TRBV19 and TRBJ1-1; 10 bases map to TRBD1. The CDR3 runs to 15 residues. J gave up 3 bases and V 9 bases, and 10 bases lay outside the gene matches. The germline gives CDR1 LNHDA, CDR2 SQIVND (reference sequence). CDR3 protein: CASSKGQGSDTEAFF. The CDR3 DNA reads as TGTGCCAGCTCAAAGGGACAGGGGTCGGACACTGAAGCTTTCTTT.

This clone came up once. The J gene is TRBJ2-3, the V gene TRBV6-5; the match to TRBD2 covers 8 bases. CDR1 and CDR2 (germline): MNHEY, SVGAGI. Trimming removed 3 bases from V and 6 bases from J; junction bases left unmatched: 5. The length of the CDR3 is 14 residues. This CDR3 reads CASSYRRGADTQYF. CDR3 DNA: TGTGCCAGCAGTTATCGGCGGGGGGCCGATACGCAGTATTTT.

J is TRBJ1-5 and V is TRBV2, with 8 bases lining up with TRBD1. Germline CDR1 is SNHLY and CDR2 is FYNNEI. The CDR3 runs 14 residues. V shed 5 bases and J 3 bases; nucleotides not matched to a gene: 3. The CDR3 bases are TGTGCCAGCAGTCCGACAGGGGCCAATCAGCCCCAGCATTTT. This sequence encodes CASSPTGANQPQHF.

This clone was found a few times. The chain is built from TRBV15 and TRBJ1-2; no clear D. The length of the CDR3 is 14 residues. Germline CDR1 and CDR2: LNHNV and YYDKDF (reference sequence). V lost 0 bases and J 8 bases, leaving 13 bases between the germline ends. CDR3 bases: TGTGCCACCAGCAGAGACGGGTGGCTGAAAGGCTACACCTTC. Translated, it gives CATSRDGWLKGYTF.

This clone turned up a few times. Other DNA sequences within the sample encode an identical CDR3. The chain links TRBV19 to TRBJ2-7, with D unclear. V was clipped by 5 bases and J by 2 bases, with 4 bases between them. Germline values: CDR1 LNHDA, CDR2 SQIVND (reference sequence). This CDR3 comprises 11 residues. CDR3 residues: CASSLPYEQYF. CDR3 nucleotides: TGTGCCAGTAGTCTCCCCTACGAGCAGTACTTC.

The chain employs TRBV29-1 and TRBJ1-6; the D gene is possibly TRBD1 (6 bases). V was cut by 6 bases and J by 7 bases, with 13 bases left in between. There are 13 residues in the CDR3. CDR1 SQVTM and CDR2 ANQGSEA come from the germline V gene. In DNA, the CDR3 is TGCAGCGTATCAATGGACAGAAATTCACCCCTCCACTTT. This translates into CSVSMDRNSPLHF.

The chain combines TRBV7-2 with TRBJ2-5; D might be TRBD1 or TRBD2, each matching 5 bases. CDR1 is SGHTA and CDR2 is FQGNSA in the germline V gene. This CDR3 region has 16 residues. V dropped 1 base and J dropped 4 bases, with 16 bases sitting between them. CDR3 bases: TGTGCCAGCAGCTTAGGTGCTCATGGGGGTGGAGAGACCCAGTACTTC. This codes for CASSLGAHGGGETQYF.